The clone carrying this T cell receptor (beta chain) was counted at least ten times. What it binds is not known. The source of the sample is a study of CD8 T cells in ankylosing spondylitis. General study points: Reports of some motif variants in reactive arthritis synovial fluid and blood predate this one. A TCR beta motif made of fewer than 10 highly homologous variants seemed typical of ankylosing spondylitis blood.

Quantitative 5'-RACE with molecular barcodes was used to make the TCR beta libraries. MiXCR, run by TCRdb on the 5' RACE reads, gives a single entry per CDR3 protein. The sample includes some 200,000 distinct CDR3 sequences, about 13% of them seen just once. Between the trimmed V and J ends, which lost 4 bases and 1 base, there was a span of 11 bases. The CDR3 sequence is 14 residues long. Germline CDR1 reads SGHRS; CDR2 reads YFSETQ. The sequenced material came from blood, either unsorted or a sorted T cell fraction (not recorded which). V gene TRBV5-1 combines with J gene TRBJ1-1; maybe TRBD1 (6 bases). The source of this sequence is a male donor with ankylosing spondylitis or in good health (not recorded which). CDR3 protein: CASSRQGTNTEAFF. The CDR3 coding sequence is TGCGCCAGCAGCCGTCAGGGGACGAACACTGAAGCTTTCTTT.